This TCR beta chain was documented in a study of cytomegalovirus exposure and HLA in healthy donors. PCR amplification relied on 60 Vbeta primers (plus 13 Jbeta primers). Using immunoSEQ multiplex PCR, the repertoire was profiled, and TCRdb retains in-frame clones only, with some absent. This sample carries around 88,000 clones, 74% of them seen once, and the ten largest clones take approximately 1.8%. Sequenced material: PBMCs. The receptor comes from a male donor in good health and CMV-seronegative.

This chain's CDR3 is CASSEWASTDTQYF. As DNA, the CDR3 is TGTGCCAGCAGTGAATGGGCTAGCACAGATACGCAGTATTTT. V usage is TRBV25-1 and J usage is TRBJ2-3; D not resolved. The CDR3 is 14 residues long. Trimming shortened V by 1 base and J by 0 bases, and 5 bases separated the two germline ends. CDR1 is MGHDK and CDR2 is SYGVNS in the germline V gene. Variable domain in full (rest from reference TRBV25-1 and TRBJ2-3): EADIYQTPRYLVIGTGKKITLECSQTMGHDKMYWYQQDPGMELHLIHYSYGVNSTEKGDLSSESTVSRIRTEHFPLTLESARPSHTSQYLCASSEWASTDTQYFGPGTRLTVL.